What follows describes a single TCR beta chain. These data originate in a study of blood T cell repertoires in COVID-19. Background on the study: Samples came from the United States, Italy and Spain, spanning acute and convalescent COVID-19. Nucleic acid was either cDNA or gDNA, and it came from T cells, B-cell-depleted T cells, or PBMCs.

The CDR3 has 14 amino acids. Germline CDR1 LGHDT, CDR2 YNNKEL (reference sequence). Trimming stripped 1 base from V and 4 bases from J, with 11 bases between. In the original analysis: Nucleated cell counts were estimated from reference gene primer amplification. Method: immunoSEQ multiplex PCR; TCRdb's copy keeps in-frame clones and lacks some. The DNA was the basis for D and trimming; V, J and clone size are from that table. The repertoire includes around 140,000 clones, about 76% of them detected once, and about 7.5% sits in the top ten. The source is a human donor in a cohort sampled during active COVID-19. The chain links TRBV3-1 (or the pseudogene TRBV3-2) to TRBJ2-7, with a tentative D call TRBD2 (6 bases). Sequences were obtained from peripheral blood. The CDR3 bases are TGTGCCAGCAGCCAAGGTGCGGGAAGGTACGAGCAGTACTTC. Its translation is CASSQGAGRYEQYF.